The clone carrying this T cell receptor beta chain was seen at least ten times. The assay was immunoSEQ multiplex PCR, and TCRdb's table has in-frame clones only and misses some. The sample shows about 58,000 clones, 75% to 85% of them seen only once. The CDR3 sequence is 15 residues long. The data were obtained in a study of blood T cell repertoires in COVID-19. J is TRBJ2-1 and V is TRBV12-2; the D call TRBD1 from the table was never checked on the DNA. TRBV12-2 is a known pseudogene. Sequencing input: peripheral blood. The sequence was collected from a human donor in a cohort sampled during active COVID-19. CDR3 sequence: CASRLVPGGHNEQFF. CDR3 in DNA: TGTGCAAGTCGCTTAGTGCCAGGGGGTCACAATGAGCAGTTCTTC.